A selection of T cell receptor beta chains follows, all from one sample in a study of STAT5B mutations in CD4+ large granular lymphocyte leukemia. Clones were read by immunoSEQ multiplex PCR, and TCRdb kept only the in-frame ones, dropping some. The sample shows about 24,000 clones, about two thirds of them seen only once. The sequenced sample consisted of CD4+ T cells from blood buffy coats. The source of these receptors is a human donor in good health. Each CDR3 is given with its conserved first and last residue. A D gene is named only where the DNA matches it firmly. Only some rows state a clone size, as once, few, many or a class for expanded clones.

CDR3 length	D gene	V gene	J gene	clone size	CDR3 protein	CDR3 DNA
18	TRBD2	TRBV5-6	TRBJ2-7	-	CASSFLGAAGGSGGEQYF	TGTGCCAGCAGCTTTCTTGGTGCGGCGGGGGGAAGTGGTGGCGAGCAGTACTTC
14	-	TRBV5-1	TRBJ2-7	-	CASSLQVSSYEQYF	TGCGCCAGCAGTTTACAGGTTTCCTCCTACGAGCAGTACTTC
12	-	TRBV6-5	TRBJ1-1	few	CASSFTGREAFF	TGTGCCAGCAGTTTTACGGGACGTGAAGCTTTCTTT
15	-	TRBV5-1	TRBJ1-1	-	CASSLGHNGDTEAFF	TGCGCCAGCAGCCTCGGACACAACGGAGACACTGAAGCTTTCTTT
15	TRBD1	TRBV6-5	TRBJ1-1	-	CASRPKTGGSTEAFF	TGTGCCAGCAGACCCAAGACAGGGGGCTCGACTGAAGCTTTCTTT
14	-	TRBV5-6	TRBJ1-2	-	CASTEPGRGNLFTF	TGTGCCAGCACCGAACCGGGACGCGGAAATTTATTCACCTTC
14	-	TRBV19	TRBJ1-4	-	CASSNWSGVEKLFF	TGTGCCAGTAGTAATTGGTCAGGGGTTGAAAAACTGTTTTTT
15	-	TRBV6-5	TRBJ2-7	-	CASSYSLGAGVEQYF	TGTGCCAGCAGTTACTCCCTCGGGGCAGGGGTTGAGCAGTACTTC
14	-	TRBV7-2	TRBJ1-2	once	CASSSLRDYYGYTF	TGTGCCAGCAGCTCTCTCCGGGATTACTATGGCTACACCTTC
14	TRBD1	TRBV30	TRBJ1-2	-	CAWSRGTADYGYTF	TGTGCCTGGAGTCGTGGGACAGCGGACTATGGCTACACCTTC
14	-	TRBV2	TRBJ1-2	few	CASNPTGVSYGYTF	TGTGCCAGCAATCCCACCGGGGTTAGCTATGGCTACACCTTC
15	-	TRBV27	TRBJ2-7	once	CASSFWGGDTYEQYF	TGTGCCAGCAGTTTCTGGGGGGGGGACACCTACGAGCAGTACTTC
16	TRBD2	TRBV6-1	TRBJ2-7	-	CASSEAVAGDSYEQYF	TGTGCCAGCAGTGAAGCAGTAGCGGGGGACTCCTACGAGCAGTACTTC
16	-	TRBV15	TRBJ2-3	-	CATSRGGYKITDTQYF	TGTGCCACCAGCAGAGGCGGCTACAAAATCACAGATACGCAGTATTTT
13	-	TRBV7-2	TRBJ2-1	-	CASRTQGNHEQFF	TGTGCCAGCAGGACACAGGGTAATCATGAGCAGTTCTTC
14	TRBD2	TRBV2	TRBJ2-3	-	CASGWGGSTDTQYF	TGTGCCAGCGGATGGGGGGGAAGCACAGATACGCAGTATTTT
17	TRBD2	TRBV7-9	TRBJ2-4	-	CASSLGGGSLAKNIQYF	TGTGCCAGCAGCTTAGGGGGGGGATCGCTAGCCAAAAACATTCAGTACTTC
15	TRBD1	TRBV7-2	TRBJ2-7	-	CASSRQGSGSYEQYF	TGTGCCAGCAGCCGACAGGGCAGCGGCTCCTACGAGCAGTACTTC
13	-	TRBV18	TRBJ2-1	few	CASSPQYGNEQFF	TGTGCCAGCTCACCACAATACGGGAATGAGCAGTTCTTC
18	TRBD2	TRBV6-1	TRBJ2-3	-	CASSDRTSGARSTDTQYF	TGTGCCAGCAGTGACCGGACTAGCGGGGCGCGGAGCACAGATACGCAGTATTTT